This record looks at one TCR beta chain sequence and its context. Its antigen is not known. J lost 10 bases, V lost 4 bases, and 7 bases had no gene match. The CDR3 consists of 14 residues. CDR1 is SGHAT and CDR2 is FQNNGV in the germline V gene. This sample was taken from a study of radiotherapy plus CTLA-4 blockade in lung cancer. General study points: Radiotherapy with ipilimumab was followed by blood expansion of tumor-derived clones.

The table came from immunoSEQ multiplex PCR; TCRdb's copy has only in-frame clones and leaves some out. This sample has over 100,000 clones, with approximately 80% found just once. This material consisted of peripheral blood, taken from a patient treated with radiotherapy plus ipilimumab. This TCR came from a human donor with non-small cell lung cancer that progressed on radiotherapy plus ipilimumab. Some clones in this sample may be carry-over from other donors' samples. This sequence joins TRBV11-2 and TRBJ1-6; 7 bases match TRBD1. CDR3: CASSSRDRNSPLHF. The CDR3 DNA reads TGTGCCAGCAGCTCCCGGGACAGAAACTCACCCCTCCACTTT.